These 5 T cell receptor beta chains were sequenced from one sample in a study of T cell responses to AZD1222 COVID-19 vaccine. Libraries were prepared by immunoSEQ multiplex PCR; TCRdb keeps only in-frame clonotypes and omits some of them. Here the sample spans fewer than 150,000 clones, just over 85% being singletons. Sequenced material: peripheral blood, taken on day 0 of AZD1222 vaccination. The receptors were gathered from an adult in good health.

The chain employs TRBV18 and TRBJ1-2; D is perhaps TRBD1 (5 bases). CDR3 length: 10 residues. CDR1 KGHSH and CDR2 LQKENI come from the germline V gene. V gave up 7 bases and J gave up 6 bases, with 6 bases separating them. The CDR3 spells CASWGDGYTF. The CDR3 coding sequence is TGTGCCAGCTGGGGCGATGGCTACACCTTC.

The rearrangement links TRBV10-1 to TRBJ2-7, with 7 bases fitting TRBD2. V lost 0 bases, J lost 6 bases, and 5 bases stayed unmatched. The CDR3 is 14 residues long. Germline assignment: CDR1 WNHNN and CDR2 SYGVQD (reference sequence). The CDR3 sequence: CASSESGRTGEQYF. CDR3 DNA: TGCGCCAGCAGTGAGTCCGGGAGGACTGGCGAGCAGTACTTC.

The chain combines TRBV21-1 with TRBJ2-2; no check of the table's D call, TRBD2, against the DNA was made. TRBV21-1 is classified as a pseudogene. The CDR3 contains 19 residues. CDR3 nucleotide sequence: TGTGCCAGCAGCAAAGATGGACTAGCGGGAGAGGATGACACCGGGGAGCTGTTTTTT. As protein: CASSKDGLAGEDDTGELFF.

The V call is TRBV6-5, the J call TRBJ1-5; D possibly corresponds to TRBD1 (5 bases). V lost 2 bases and J lost 5, with 7 bases in between. CDR1 is MNHEY, CDR2 SVGAGI, per germline. The CDR3 sequence is 13 residues long. In nucleotides, the CDR3 is TGTGCCAGCAGTTACCAGGGTGATCAGCCCCAGCATTTT. The encoded protein is CASSYQGDQPQHF.

The CDR3 sequence: CASSVNSETEAFF. The CDR3 DNA is TGTGCCAGCAGCGTTAACAGCGAAACTGAAGCTTTCTTT. The genes are TRBV9 and TRBJ1-1; D not certain. From germline, CDR1 is SGDLS and CDR2 YYNGEE. The CDR3 contains 13 residues. Trimming left V 2 bases short and J 5 bases short, with 10 bases between.